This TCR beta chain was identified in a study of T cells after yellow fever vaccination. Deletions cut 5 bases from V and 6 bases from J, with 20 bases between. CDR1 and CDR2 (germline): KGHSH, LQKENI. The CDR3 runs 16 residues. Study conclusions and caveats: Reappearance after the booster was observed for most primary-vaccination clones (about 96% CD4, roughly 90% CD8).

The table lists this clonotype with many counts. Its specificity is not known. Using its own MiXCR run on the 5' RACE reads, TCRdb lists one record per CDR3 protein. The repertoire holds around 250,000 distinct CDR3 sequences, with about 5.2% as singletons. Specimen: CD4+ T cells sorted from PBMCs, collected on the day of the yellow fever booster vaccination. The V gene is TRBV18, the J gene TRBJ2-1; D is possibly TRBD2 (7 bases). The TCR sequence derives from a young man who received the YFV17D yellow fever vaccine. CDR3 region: CASSSGAGAPVNEQFF. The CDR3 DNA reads TGTGCCAGCTCATCAGGGGCGGGGGCGCCCGTCAATGAGCAGTTCTTC. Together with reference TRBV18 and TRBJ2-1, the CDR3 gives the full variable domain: NAGVMQNPRHLVRRRGQEARLRCSPMKGHSHVYWYRQLPEEGLKFMVYLQKENIIDESGMPKERFSAEFPKEGPSILRIQQVVRGDSAAYFCASSSGAGAPVNEQFFGPGTRLTVL.